This T cell receptor beta chain was sequenced in a study of blood T cells in healthy people across ages. Study-level results: Unknown donor CMV status possibly confounded expanded clonotype changes.

For this clonotype: Its antigen is still unknown.

Sample-barcoded 5' priming and a J-beta primer mix drove a second PCR of about 7 to 11 cycles. TCRdb reprocessed the 5' RACE reads with MiXCR, giving one entry per CDR3 protein. This table holds approximately 600,000 distinct CDR3 sequences, about 54% found once. CDR3 length: 14 amino acids. The V gene end was trimmed by 5 bases and the J gene end by 2 bases; junction bases not matched to a gene: 3. Germline CDR1 and CDR2: SGHTA and FQGNSA. This TCR was recovered from a man aged 55 to 70 in good health. Sequencing input: blood. The rearrangement links TRBV7-2 to TRBJ2-1; 7 nucleotides align to TRBD2. The CDR3 coding sequence is TGTGCCAGCAGCCCAGGGACTACCTACAATGAGCAGTTCTTC. Protein sequence: CASSPGTTYNEQFF.